The source of this T cell receptor beta chain is a study of response to subunit inactivated influenza vaccine. Study-level findings and limits: The authors suggested that every seasonal influenza vaccination recruits few new T cells.

Each CDR3 protein is one row after TCRdb ran MiXCR on the RT-PCR reads. The repertoire includes around 540,000 distinct CDR3 sequences, about 12% of them detected once, and 10% sits in the top ten. This clonotype was counted between two and nine times. Its antigen is undetermined. The CDR3 totals 12 residues. Trimming took 6 bases from V and 6 from J, leaving 11 bases between them. Sequencing used PBMCs from blood, obtained on the day of vaccination. The TCR originated in a middle-aged man who received an inactivated influenza vaccine. The V gene is TRBV12-3 or TRBV12-4, the J gene TRBJ1-1, with D unclear. CDR3 amino acids: CASSGLDPEAFF. The DNA of the CDR3 is TGTGCCAGCAGCGGCTTGGACCCTGAAGCTTTCTTT.